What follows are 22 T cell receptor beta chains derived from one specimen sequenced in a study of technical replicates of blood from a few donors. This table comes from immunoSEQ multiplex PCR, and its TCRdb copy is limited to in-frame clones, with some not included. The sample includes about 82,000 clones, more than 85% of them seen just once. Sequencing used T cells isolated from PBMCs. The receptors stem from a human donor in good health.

This chain's CDR3 is CASTFFLRDLGNQPQHF. CDR3 nucleotides: TGTGCCAGTACTTTCTTCCTCCGGGACTTGGGTAATCAGCCCCAGCATTTT. The chain combines TRBV19 with TRBJ1-5; D may be TRBD1 (5 bases). The V and J ends lost 7 bases and 4 bases respectively, with 23 bases between them. The CDR3 has 17 amino acids. Germline V gene lookup returns CDR1 LNHDA and CDR2 SQIVND (reference sequence). Together with reference TRBV19 and TRBJ1-5, the CDR3 gives the full variable domain: DGGITQSPKYLFRKEGQNVTLSCEQNLNHDAMYWYRQDPGQGLRLIYYSQIVNDFQKGDIAEGYSVSREKKESFPLTVTSAQKNPTAFYLCASTFFLRDLGNQPQHFGDGTRLSIL.

The CDR3 bases are TGTGCCAGCAGTGAAGGTTGGGGCGACGGGGCCAACGTCCTGACTTTC. Its translation: CASSEGWGDGANVLTF. The chain uses TRBV6-1 and TRBJ2-6; tentatively, D is TRBD1 (5 bases). The CDR3 is 16 amino acids. The V and J ends lost 1 base and 4 bases respectively, with 11 bases between them. Germline CDR1 MNHNS, CDR2 SASEGT.

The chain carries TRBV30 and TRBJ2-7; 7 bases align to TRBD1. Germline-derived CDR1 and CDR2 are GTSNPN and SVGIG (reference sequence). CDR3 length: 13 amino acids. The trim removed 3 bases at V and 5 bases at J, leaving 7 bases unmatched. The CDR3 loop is CAWRNRGLHEQYF. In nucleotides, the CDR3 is TGTGCCTGGAGAAACAGGGGTCTCCACGAGCAGTACTTC.

The CDR3 bases are TGTGCCAGCAGTTGGACAGGACGAGATCAGCCCCAGCATTTT. Protein: CASSWTGRDQPQHF. The chain couples TRBV28 to TRBJ1-5, with 7 bases that match TRBD1. CDR3 length: 14 residues. CDR1 and CDR2 (germline): MDHEN, SYDVKM. The V segment lost 4 bases and the J segment 5 bases; nucleotides outside the gene matches: 5.

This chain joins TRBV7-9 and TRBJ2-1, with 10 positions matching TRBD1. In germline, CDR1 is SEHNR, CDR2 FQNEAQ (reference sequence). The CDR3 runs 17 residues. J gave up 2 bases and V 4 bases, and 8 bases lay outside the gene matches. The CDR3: CASSSRLGQGTYNEQFF. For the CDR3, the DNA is TGTGCCAGCAGCTCCCGTTTGGGACAGGGGACCTACAATGAGCAGTTCTTC. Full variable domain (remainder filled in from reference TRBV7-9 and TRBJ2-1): DTGVSQNPRHKITKRGQNVTFRCDPISEHNRLYWYRQTLGQGPEFLTYFQNEAQLEKSRLLSDRFSAERPKGSFSTLEIQRTEQGDSAMYLCASSSRLGQGTYNEQFFGPGTRLTVL.

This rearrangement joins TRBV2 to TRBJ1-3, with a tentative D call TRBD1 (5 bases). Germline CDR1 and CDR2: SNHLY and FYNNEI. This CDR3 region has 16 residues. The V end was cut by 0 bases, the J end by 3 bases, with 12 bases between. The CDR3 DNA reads TGTGCCAGCAGTGAAGCATATGGGGCGGTTGGAAACACCATATATTTT. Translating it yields CASSEAYGAVGNTIYF.

The CDR3 loop reads CASRQGRSSYNEQFF. The CDR3, as DNA: TGTGCCAGCAGACAGGGGCGAAGCTCCTACAATGAGCAGTTCTTC. The V and J genes are TRBV5-6 and TRBJ2-1, with 7 bases matching TRBD1. The germline V gene has CDR1 SGHDT and CDR2 YYEEEE. The V segment lost 5 bases and the J segment 0 bases; nucleotides outside the gene matches: 5. CDR3 length: 15 amino acids.

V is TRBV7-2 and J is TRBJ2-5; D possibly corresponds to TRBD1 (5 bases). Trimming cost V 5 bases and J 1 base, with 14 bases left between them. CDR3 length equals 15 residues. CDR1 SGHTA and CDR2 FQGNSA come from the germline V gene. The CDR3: CASSLQGQFQETQYF. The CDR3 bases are TGTGCCAGCAGCCTCCAGGGCCAATTCCAAGAGACCCAGTACTTC.

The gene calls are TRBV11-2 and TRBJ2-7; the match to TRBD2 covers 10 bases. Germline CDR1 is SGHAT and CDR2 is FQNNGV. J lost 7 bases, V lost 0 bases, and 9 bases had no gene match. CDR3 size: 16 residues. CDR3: CASSLDLASGSREQYF. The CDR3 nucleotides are TGTGCCAGCAGCTTAGATCTGGCTAGCGGGAGTCGGGAGCAGTACTTC.

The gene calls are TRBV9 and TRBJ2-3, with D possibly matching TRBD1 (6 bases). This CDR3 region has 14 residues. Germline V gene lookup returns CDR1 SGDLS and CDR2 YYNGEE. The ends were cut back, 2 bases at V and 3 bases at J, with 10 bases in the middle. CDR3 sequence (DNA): TGTGCCAGCAGCGTGGGACACCCAACAGATACGCAGTATTTT. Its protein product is CASSVGHPTDTQYF.

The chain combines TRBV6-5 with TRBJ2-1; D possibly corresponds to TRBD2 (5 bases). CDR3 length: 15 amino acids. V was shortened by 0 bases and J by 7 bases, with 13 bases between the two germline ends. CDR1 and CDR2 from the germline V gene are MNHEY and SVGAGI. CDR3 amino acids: CASSYSFVDLNEQFF. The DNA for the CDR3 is TGTGCCAGCAGTTACTCGTTCGTGGACTTGAATGAGCAGTTCTTC.

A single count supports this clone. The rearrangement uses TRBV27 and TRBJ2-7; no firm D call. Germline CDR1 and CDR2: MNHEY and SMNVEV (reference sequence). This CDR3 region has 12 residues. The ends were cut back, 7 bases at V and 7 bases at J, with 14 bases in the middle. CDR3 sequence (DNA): TGTGCCAGCACTACGTCTATCGGGGAGCAGTACTTC. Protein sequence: CASTTSIGEQYF.

The chain's CDR3 is CASSFGAGVADTQYF. The CDR3 DNA reads TGTGCCAGCAGCTTTGGCGCGGGAGTCGCAGATACGCAGTATTTT. The chain has TRBV5-4 and TRBJ2-3, with 7 bases matching TRBD2. After removal of 2 bases from V and 4 bases from J, the junction contained 7 bases not matched to a gene. The CDR3 spans 15 residues. The germline CDR1 and CDR2 sequences are SGHNT and YYREEE (reference sequence).

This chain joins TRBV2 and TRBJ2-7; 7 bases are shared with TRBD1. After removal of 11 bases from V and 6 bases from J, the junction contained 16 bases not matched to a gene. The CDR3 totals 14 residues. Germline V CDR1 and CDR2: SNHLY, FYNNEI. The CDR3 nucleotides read TGTGCCGCGCAGGGGGTACAGCGGAACGGCGAGCAGTACTTC. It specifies CAAQGVQRNGEQYF. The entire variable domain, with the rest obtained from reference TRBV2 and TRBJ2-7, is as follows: EPEVTQTPSHQVTQMGQEVILRCVPISNHLYFYWYRQILGQKVEFLVSFYNNEISEKSEIFDDQFSVERPDGSNFTLKIRSTKLEDSAMYFCAAQGVQRNGEQYFGPGTRLTVT.

CDR3 DNA sequence: TGCGCCAGCAGCTTCCGGGGACAGGGTCCCCATGGCTACACCTTC. It yields the protein CASSFRGQGPHGYTF. The genes are TRBV5-1 and TRBJ1-2, with 9 nucleotides matching TRBD1. The CDR3 has 15 amino acids. The ends lost 2 bases at V and 6 bases at J; junction bases unmatched: 8. In germline, CDR1 is SGHRS, CDR2 YFSETQ.

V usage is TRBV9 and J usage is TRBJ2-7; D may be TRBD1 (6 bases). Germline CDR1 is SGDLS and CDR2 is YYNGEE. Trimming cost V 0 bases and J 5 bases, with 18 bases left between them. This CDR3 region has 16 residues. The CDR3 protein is CASSVGRGSSKDEQYF. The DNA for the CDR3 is TGTGCCAGCAGCGTAGGAAGGGGGAGCTCTAAAGACGAGCAGTACTTC.

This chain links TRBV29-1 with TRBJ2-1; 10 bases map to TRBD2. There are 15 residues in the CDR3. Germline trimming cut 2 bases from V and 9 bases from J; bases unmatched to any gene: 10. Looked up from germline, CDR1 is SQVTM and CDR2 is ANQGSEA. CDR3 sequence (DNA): TGCAGCGTTGAACTTAAAGCGGGAGGGCCCTTTGAGCAGTTCTTC. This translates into CSVELKAGGPFEQFF.

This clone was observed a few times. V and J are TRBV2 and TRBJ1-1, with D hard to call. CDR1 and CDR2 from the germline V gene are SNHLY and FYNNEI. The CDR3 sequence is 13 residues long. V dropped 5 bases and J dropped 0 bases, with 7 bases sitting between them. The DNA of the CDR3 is TGTGCCAGCAGTTTGAGAATGAACACTGAAGCTTTCTTT. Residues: CASSLRMNTEAFF.

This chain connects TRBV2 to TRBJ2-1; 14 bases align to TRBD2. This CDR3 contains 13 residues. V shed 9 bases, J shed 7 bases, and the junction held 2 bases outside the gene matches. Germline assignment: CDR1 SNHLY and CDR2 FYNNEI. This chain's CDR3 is CARGLAGDNEQFF. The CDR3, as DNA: TGTGCCAGGGGACTAGCGGGAGATAATGAGCAGTTCTTC.

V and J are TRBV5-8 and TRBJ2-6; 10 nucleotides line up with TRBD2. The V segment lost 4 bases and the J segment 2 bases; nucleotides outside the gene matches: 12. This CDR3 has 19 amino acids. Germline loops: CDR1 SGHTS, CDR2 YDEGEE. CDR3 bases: TGTGCCAGCAGCCTTTGGGCTAGCGGGAGTACTACTGGGGCCAACGTCCTGACTTTC. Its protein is CASSLWASGSTTGANVLTF.

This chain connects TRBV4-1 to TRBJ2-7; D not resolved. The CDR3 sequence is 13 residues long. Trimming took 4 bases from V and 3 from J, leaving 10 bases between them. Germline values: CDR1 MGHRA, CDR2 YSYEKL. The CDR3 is CASSPLNSYEQYF. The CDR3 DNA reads TGCGCCAGCAGCCCCCTCAACAGCTACGAGCAGTACTTC.

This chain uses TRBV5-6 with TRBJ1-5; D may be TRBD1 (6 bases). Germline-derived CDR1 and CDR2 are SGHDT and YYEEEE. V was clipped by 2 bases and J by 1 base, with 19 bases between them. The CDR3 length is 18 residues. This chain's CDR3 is CASSLRSVGGWSNQPQHF. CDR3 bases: TGTGCCAGCAGCTTAAGATCGGTAGGGGGATGGAGCAATCAGCCCCAGCATTTT.